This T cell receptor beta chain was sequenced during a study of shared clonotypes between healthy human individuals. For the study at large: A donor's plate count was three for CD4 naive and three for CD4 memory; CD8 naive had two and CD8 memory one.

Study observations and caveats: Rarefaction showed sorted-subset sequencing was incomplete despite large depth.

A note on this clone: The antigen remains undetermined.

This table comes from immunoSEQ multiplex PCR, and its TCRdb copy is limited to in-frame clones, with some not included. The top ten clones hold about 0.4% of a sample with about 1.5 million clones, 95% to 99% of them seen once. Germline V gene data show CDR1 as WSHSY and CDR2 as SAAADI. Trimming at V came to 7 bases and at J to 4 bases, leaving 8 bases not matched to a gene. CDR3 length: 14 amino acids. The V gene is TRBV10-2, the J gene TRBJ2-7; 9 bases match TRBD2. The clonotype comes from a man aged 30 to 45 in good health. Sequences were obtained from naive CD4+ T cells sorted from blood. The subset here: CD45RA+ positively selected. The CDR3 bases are TGCGCCAGCAAGGCTAGCGGGGCATATTACGAGCAGTACTTC. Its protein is CASKASGAYYEQYF.